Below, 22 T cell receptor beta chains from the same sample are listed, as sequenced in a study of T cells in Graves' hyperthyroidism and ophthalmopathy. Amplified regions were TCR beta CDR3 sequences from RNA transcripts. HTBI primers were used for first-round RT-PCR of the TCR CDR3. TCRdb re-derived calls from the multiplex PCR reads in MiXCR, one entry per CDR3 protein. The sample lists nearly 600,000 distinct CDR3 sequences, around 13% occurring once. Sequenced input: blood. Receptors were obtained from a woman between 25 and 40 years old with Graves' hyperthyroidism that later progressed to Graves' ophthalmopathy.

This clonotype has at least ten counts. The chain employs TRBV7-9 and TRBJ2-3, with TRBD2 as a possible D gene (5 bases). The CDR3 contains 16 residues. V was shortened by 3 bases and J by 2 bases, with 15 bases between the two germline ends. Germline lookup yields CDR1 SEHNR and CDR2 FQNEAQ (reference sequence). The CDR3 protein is CASSFGLTQITDTQYF. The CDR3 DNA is TGTGCCAGCAGCTTCGGACTGACACAAATCACAGATACGCAGTATTTT.

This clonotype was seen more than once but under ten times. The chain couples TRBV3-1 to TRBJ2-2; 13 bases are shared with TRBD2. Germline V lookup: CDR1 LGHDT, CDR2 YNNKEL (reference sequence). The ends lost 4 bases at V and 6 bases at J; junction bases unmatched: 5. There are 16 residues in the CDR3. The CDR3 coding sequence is TGTGCCAGCAGCCCTTGGACTAGCGGGAGACCCGGGGAGCTGTTTTTT. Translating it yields CASSPWTSGRPGELFF.

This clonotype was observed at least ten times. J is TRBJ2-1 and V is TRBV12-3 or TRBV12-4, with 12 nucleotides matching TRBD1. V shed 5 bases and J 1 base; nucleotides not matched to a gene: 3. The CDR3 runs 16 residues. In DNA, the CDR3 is TGTGCCAGCAGTGGGACAGGGGGCCCGTCCTACAATGAGCAGTTCTTC. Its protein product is CASSGTGGPSYNEQFF.

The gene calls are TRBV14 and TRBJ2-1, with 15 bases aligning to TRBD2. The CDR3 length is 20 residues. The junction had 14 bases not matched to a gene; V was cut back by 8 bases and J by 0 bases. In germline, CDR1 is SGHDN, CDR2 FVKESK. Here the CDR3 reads CASSQPGLAGGRSSYNEQFF. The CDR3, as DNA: TGTGCCAGCTCCCAACCGGGACTAGCGGGAGGCCGCAGCTCCTACAATGAGCAGTTCTTC. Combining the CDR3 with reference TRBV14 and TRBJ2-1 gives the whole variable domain EAGVTQFPSHSVIEKGQTVTLRCDPISGHDNLYWYRRVMGKEIKFLLHFVKESKQDESGMPNNRFLAERTGGTYSTLKVQPAELEDSGVYFCASSQPGLAGGRSSYNEQFFGPGTRLTVL.

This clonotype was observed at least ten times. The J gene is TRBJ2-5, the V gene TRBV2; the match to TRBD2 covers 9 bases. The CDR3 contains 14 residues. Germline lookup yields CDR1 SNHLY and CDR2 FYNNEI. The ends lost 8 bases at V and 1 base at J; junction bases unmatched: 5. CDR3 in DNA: TGTGCCAGCCCGGGGCGGGAGGGCCAAGAGACCCAGTACTTC. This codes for CASPGREGQETQYF.

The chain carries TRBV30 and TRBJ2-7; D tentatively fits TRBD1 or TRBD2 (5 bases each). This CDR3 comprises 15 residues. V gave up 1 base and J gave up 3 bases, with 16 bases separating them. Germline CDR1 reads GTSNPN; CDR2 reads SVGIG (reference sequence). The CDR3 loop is CAWSAAQDFYYEQYF. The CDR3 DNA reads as TGTGCCTGGAGTGCCGCACAGGACTTTTACTACGAGCAGTACTTC.

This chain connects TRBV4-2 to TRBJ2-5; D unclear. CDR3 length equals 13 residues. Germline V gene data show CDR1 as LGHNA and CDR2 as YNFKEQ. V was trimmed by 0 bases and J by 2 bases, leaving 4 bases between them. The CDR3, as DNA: TGTGCCAGCAGCCAAGAACGACAAGAGACCCAGTACTTC. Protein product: CASSQERQETQYF.

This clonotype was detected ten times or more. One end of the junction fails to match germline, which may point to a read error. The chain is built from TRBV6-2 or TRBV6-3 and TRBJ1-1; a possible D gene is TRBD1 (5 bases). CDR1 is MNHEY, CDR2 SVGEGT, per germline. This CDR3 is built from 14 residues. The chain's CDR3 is CASSYHHRNAEAFF. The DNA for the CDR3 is TGTGCCAGCAGTTACCACCACAGGAACGCTGAAGCTTTCTTT.

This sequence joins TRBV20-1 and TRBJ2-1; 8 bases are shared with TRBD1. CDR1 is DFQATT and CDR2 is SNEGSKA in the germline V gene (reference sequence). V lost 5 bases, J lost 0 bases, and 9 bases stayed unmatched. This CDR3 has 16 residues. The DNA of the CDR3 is TGCAGTGCTCCCGACAGGGGTCTGAGCTCCTACAATGAGCAGTTCTTC. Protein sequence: CSAPDRGLSSYNEQFF.

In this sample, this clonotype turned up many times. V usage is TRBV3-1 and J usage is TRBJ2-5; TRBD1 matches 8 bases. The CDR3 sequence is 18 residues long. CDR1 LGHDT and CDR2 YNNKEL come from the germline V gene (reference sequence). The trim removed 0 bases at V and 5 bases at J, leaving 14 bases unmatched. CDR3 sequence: CASSQDAWRTGKGETQYF. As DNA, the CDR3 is TGTGCCAGCAGCCAAGATGCCTGGAGGACAGGGAAGGGGGAGACCCAGTACTTC.

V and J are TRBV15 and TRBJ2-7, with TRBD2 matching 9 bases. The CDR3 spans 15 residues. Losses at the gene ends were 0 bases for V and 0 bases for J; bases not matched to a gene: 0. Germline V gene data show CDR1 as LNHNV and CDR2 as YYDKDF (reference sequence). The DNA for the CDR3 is TGTGCCACCAGCAGAGATAGCGGGAGCTCCTACGAGCAGTACTTC. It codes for CATSRDSGSSYEQYF.

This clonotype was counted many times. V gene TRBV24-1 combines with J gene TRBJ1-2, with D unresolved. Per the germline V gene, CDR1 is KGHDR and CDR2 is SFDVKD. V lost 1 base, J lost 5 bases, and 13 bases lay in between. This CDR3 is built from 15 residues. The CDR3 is CATSDLRTEPYGYTF. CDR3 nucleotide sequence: TGTGCCACCAGTGATTTACGGACGGAACCTTATGGCTACACCTTC.

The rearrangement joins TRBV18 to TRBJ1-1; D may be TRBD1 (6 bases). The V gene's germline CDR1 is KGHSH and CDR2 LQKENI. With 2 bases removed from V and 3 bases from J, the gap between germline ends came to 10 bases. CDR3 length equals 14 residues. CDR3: CASSPKRGDTEAFF. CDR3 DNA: TGTGCCAGCTCACCAAAGAGGGGGGACACTGAAGCTTTCTTT.

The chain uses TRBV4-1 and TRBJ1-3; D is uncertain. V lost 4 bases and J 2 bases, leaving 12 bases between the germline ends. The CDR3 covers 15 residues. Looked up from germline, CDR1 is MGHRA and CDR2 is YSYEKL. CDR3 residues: CASSLSSVTGNTIYF. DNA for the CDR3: TGCGCCAGCAGCCTCAGCAGTGTTACTGGAAACACCATATATTTT.

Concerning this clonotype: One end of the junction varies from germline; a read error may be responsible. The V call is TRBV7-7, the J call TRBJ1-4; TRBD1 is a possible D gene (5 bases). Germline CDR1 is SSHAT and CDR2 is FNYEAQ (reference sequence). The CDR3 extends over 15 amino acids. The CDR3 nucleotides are TGTGCTAGCAGCCCGTACTGGGGGAATAGTGAAAAACTGTTTTTT. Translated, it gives CASSPYWGNSEKLFF.

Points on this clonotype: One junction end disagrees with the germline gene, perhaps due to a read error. In DNA, the CDR3 is TGCGCCAGCAGCTTGGTACCGACAGACAACTGTGGCTACACCTTC. The encoded protein is CASSLVPTDNCGYTF. This chain joins TRBV5-1 and TRBJ1-2, with D tentatively TRBD1 (5 bases). CDR1 is SGHRS and CDR2 is YFSETQ in the germline V gene. The CDR3 has 15 residues.

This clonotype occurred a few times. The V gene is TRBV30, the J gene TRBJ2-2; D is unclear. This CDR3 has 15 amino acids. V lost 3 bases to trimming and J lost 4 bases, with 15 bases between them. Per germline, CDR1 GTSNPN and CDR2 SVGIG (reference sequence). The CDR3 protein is CAWSEQLLFTGELFF. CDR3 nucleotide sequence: TGTGCCTGGAGCGAACAGCTTCTCTTCACCGGGGAGCTGTTTTTT. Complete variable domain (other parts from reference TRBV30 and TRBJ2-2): SQTIHQWPATLVQPVGSPLSLECTVEGTSNPNLYWYRQAAGRGLQLLFYSVGIGQISSEVPQNLSASRPQDRQFILSSKKLLLSDSGFYLCAWSEQLLFTGELFFGEGSRLTVL.

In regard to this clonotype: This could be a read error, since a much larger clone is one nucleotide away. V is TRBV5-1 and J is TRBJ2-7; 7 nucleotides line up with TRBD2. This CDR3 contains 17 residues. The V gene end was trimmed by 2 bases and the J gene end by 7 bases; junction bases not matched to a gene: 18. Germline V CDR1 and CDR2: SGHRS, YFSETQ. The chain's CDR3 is CASSLGAGSSTYNEQYF. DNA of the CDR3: TGCGCCAGCAGCTTAGGAGCGGGAAGTTCCACCTACAATGAGCAGTACTTC.

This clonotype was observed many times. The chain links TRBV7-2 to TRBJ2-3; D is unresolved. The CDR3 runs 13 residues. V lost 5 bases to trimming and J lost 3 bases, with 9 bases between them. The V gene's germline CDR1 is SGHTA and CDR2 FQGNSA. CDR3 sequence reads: CASSPHYTDTQYF. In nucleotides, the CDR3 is TGTGCCAGCAGCCCACACTATACAGATACGCAGTATTTT.

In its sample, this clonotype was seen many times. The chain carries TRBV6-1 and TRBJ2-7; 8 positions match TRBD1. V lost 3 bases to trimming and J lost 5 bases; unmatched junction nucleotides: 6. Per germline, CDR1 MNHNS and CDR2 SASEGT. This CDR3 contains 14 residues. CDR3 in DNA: TGTGCCAGCAGTGACCCACAGGGGGTCGACGAGCAGTACTTC. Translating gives CASSDPQGVDEQYF.

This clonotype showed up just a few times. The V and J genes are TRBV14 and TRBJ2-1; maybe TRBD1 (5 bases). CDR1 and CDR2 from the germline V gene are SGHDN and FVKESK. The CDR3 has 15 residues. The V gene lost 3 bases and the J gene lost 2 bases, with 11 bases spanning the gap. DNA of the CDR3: TGTGCCAGCAGCCAGGTGACAGCCGCCTACAATGAGCAGTTCTTC. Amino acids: CASSQVTAAYNEQFF.

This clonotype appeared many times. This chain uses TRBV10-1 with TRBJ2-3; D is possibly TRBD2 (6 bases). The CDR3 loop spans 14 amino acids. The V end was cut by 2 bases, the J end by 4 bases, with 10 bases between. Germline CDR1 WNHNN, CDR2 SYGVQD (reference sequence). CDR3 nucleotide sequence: TGCGCCAGCAGTGAGCGGGGGAGTCCAGATACGCAGTATTTT. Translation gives CASSERGSPDTQYF.